This T cell receptor (beta chain) was captured by sequencing in a study of blood T cells in healthy people across ages. Study-level findings and limits: Among long-lived donors, naive CD4+ cells were more numerous and diversity higher than in aged donors.

This clonotype was seen only a few times. Its antigen remains unidentified. Germline is not matched at one junction end, which may reflect a read error. Samples each yielded at least 5 micrograms of total RNA. CDR1 and CDR2 from the germline V gene are MNHNS and SASEGT. This CDR3 region has 13 residues. A J-beta primer mix and a sample-barcoded 5' primer were used in a second PCR of about 6 to 12 cycles. TCRdb redid the calling of the 5' RACE reads with MiXCR, one entry per CDR3 protein. The table includes fewer than 800,000 distinct CDR3 sequences, more than 20% detected once. The sequencing sample was made of blood. The receptor's source is a man aged 70 or older in good health. The V call is TRBV6-1, the J call TRBJ2-1, with 7 bases matching TRBD2. This chain's CDR3 is CASSEASGWDYSF. The CDR3 bases are TGTGCCAGCAGTGAAGCGTCGGGTTGGGACTATTCCTTC.